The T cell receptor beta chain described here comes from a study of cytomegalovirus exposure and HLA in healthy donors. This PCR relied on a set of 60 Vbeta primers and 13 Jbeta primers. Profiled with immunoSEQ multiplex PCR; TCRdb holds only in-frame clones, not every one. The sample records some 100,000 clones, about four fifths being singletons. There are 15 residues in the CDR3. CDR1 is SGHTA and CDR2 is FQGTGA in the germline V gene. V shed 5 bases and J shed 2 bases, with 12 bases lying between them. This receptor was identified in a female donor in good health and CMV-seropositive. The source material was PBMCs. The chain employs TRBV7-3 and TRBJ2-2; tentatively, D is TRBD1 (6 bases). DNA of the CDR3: TGTGCCAGCAGCAACCCGGGACACAACACCGGGGAGCTGTTTTTT. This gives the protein CASSNPGHNTGELFF.